These T cell receptor beta chains were read from a single sample in a study of blood T cell repertoires in COVID-19. The assay was immunoSEQ multiplex PCR, and TCRdb's table has in-frame clones only and misses some. Among 20,000 or so clones listed, about 87% were seen once. Sequences were obtained from PBMCs or T cells enriched from blood (not recorded which). All receptors come from a woman in her thirties who had recovered from COVID-19. Both conserved end residues are part of each CDR3. A D gene is named only where the DNA matches it firmly. Rows may omit the clone size; those that give it use once, few, many or a size class.

D: -
size: -
J: TRBJ2-5
V: TRBV30
CDR3: CAWSGTGFETQYF
DNA: TGTGCCTGGAGTGGAACAGGGTTTGAGACCCAGTACTTC

D: TRBD2
size: -
J: TRBJ2-5
V: TRBV6-5
CDR3: CASSYGGGIQETQYF
DNA: TGTGCCAGCAGTTACGGCGGGGGGATCCAAGAGACCCAGTACTTC

D: -
size: once
J: TRBJ1-1
V: TRBV30
CDR3: CAWSSGGGTEAFF
DNA: TGTGCCTGGAGTTCCGGGGGGGGCACTGAAGCTTTCTTT

D: TRBD2
size: -
J: TRBJ2-7
V: TRBV6-6
CDR3: CASTGGSSYEQYF
DNA: TGTGCCAGCACGGGGGGGTCCTCCTACGAGCAGTACTTC

D: -
size: -
J: TRBJ2-7
V: TRBV7-6
CDR3: CASSLAPTASYEQYF
DNA: TGTGCCAGCAGCTTAGCCCCGACAGCCTCCTACGAGCAGTACTTC

D: TRBD1
size: once
J: TRBJ1-4
V: TRBV4-1
CDR3: CASSHGQGSNEKLFF
DNA: TGCGCCAGCAGCCATGGACAGGGGTCTAATGAAAAACTGTTTTTT

D: TRBD1
size: -
J: TRBJ2-5
V: TRBV7-2
CDR3: CASSLRLTGVLWETQYF
DNA: TGTGCCAGCAGCTTACGACTGACAGGGGTTCTCTGGGAGACCCAGTACTTC

D: -
size: -
J: TRBJ2-1
V: TRBV19
CDR3: CASSPTRYRAGEQFF
DNA: TGTGCCAGTAGTCCGACCCGCTACAGGGCTGGTGAGCAGTTCTTC

D: TRBD1
size: -
J: TRBJ2-7
V: TRBV19
CDR3: CASGETGFSYEQYF
DNA: TGTGCCAGTGGAGAGACAGGGTTCTCCTACGAGCAGTACTTC

D: -
size: few
J: TRBJ2-3
V: TRBV4-1
CDR3: CASSQDRKGVPADTQYF
DNA: TGCGCCAGCAGCCAAGATCGGAAAGGGGTCCCGGCGGATACGCAGTATTTT

D: -
size: -
J: TRBJ1-1
V: TRBV24-1
CDR3: CATSDYRGMNTEAFF
DNA: TGTGCCACCAGTGATTATCGGGGGATGAACACTGAAGCTTTCTTT

D: -
size: -
J: TRBJ2-7
V: TRBV3-1/TRBV3-2
CDR3: CASSHEGLPYEQYF
DNA: TGTGCCAGCAGCCATGAAGGACTCCCTTACGAGCAGTACTTC

D: -
size: -
J: TRBJ1-1
V: TRBV5-1
CDR3: CASSSRTAMNTEAFF
DNA: TGCGCCAGCAGCTCGAGGACAGCGATGAACACTGAAGCTTTCTTT

D: TRBD1
size: few
J: TRBJ2-1
V: TRBV12-5
CDR3: CASGLGTGPGDEQFF
DNA: TGTGCTAGTGGTCTCGGGACAGGTCCCGGGGATGAGCAGTTCTTC

D: -
size: few
J: TRBJ1-4
V: TRBV2
CDR3: CASSKTPATNEKLFF
DNA: TGTGCCAGCAGTAAGACACCCGCAACTAATGAAAAACTGTTTTTT

D: -
size: -
J: TRBJ1-2
V: TRBV2
CDR3: CASHREGNYGYTF
DNA: TGTGCCAGCCACAGGGAAGGAAACTATGGCTACACCTTC

D: -
size: -
J: TRBJ1-4
V: TRBV19
CDR3: CASSIDPSGWLTNEKLFF
DNA: TGTGCCAGTAGTATAGATCCTTCCGGGTGGCTAACTAATGAAAAACTGTTTTTT

D: -
size: -
J: TRBJ2-2
V: TRBV27
CDR3: CASSRLSTGELFF
DNA: TGTGCCAGCAGTAGACTCTCGACCGGGGAGCTGTTTTTT